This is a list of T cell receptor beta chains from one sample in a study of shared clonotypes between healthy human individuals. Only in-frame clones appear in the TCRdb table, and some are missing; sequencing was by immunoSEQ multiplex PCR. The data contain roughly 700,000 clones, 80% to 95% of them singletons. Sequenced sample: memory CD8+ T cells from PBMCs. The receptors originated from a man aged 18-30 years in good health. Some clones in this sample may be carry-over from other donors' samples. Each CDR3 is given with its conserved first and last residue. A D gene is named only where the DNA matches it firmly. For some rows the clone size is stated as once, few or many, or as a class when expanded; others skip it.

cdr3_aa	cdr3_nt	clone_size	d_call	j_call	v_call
CASSARTAPLGNEQFF	TGTGCCAGCAGCGCCCGGACCGCCCCCTTGGGCAATGAGCAGTTCTTC	-	-	TRBJ2-1	TRBV9
CASSPSLGGEQYF	TGTGCCAGCAGCCCGTCCTTGGGGGGCGAGCAGTACTTC	-	-	TRBJ2-7	TRBV7-9
CASRHDDYNTDTQYF	TGTGCCAGCAGGCACGACGACTACAACACAGATACGCAGTATTTT	-	-	TRBJ2-3	TRBV28
CASSPRLARAYEQYF	TGTGCCAGCAGCCCGAGACTAGCGCGAGCCTACGAGCAGTACTTC	-	TRBD2	TRBJ2-7	TRBV27
CASSYSEGNYGYTF	TGTGCCAGCAGTTACTCGGAAGGAAACTATGGCTACACCTTC	once	-	TRBJ1-2	TRBV6-5
CASSYAGEEAFF	TGTGCCAGCAGTTACGCGGGGGAGGAAGCTTTCTTT	-	-	TRBJ1-1	TRBV6-5
CASSHPLHGGYTF	TGTGCCAGCAGCCACCCCTTACATGGGGGCTACACCTTC	-	-	TRBJ1-2	TRBV6-5
CASSFPRAETQYF	TGTGCCAGCAGCTTTCCCAGGGCTGAGACCCAGTACTTC	-	-	TRBJ2-5	TRBV7-9
CAITDRDNSYEQYF	TGTGCCATCACAGACCGGGACAACTCCTACGAGCAGTACTTC	once	-	TRBJ2-7	TRBV10-3
CASRVAGISTDTQYF	TGTGCCAGCAGGGTGGCAGGGATTAGCACAGATACGCAGTATTTT	-	-	TRBJ2-3	TRBV27
CAWLGGFGNTIYF	TGTGCCTGGTTGGGGGGGTTTGGAAACACCATATATTTT	-	-	TRBJ1-3	TRBV30
CASSPTGHEQYF	TGTGCCAGCAGCCCAACAGGGCACGAGCAGTACTTC	-	-	TRBJ2-7	TRBV27
CASSVGPGGGNYEQYF	TGTGCCAGCAGCGTAGGTCCAGGTGGGGGGAACTACGAGCAGTACTTC	-	-	TRBJ2-7	TRBV9
CASSELVAWDTQYF	TGTGCCAGCAGTGAACTGGTTGCCTGGGATACGCAGTATTTT	once	-	TRBJ2-3	TRBV6-1
CASSLDLSQPQHF	TGTGCCAGCAGCTTAGACTTGAGTCAGCCCCAGCATTTT	-	-	TRBJ1-5	TRBV7-9
CASRSLRGGGYTF	TGCGCCAGCAGGAGCTTGAGGGGCGGGGGCTACACCTTC	-	-	TRBJ1-2	TRBV5-1
CASSLGPSSYEQYF	TGTGCCAGCAGCTTAGGTCCAAGCTCCTACGAGCAGTACTTC	-	-	TRBJ2-7	TRBV13
CASSPDRGSGNTIYF	TGCGCCAGCAGCCCGGACAGGGGCTCTGGAAACACCATATATTTT	-	TRBD1	TRBJ1-3	TRBV4-1
CASSPPGTGGEKLFF	TGTGCCAGCAGCCCCCCCGGGACAGGGGGGGAAAAACTGTTTTTT	-	TRBD1	TRBJ1-4	TRBV7-9
CASTGSPTPYEQYF	TGTGCCAGCACTGGGTCCCCCACCCCTTACGAGCAGTACTTC	-	-	TRBJ2-7	TRBV6-6
CSVAGGSTDTQYF	TGCAGCGTTGCTGGGGGGAGCACAGATACGCAGTATTTT	-	-	TRBJ2-3	TRBV29-1
CASSPARWTGELFF	TGTGCCAGCAGCCCTGCGCGGTGGACCGGGGAGCTGTTTTTT	-	-	TRBJ2-2	TRBV7-2
CASSNRRSPGETQYF	TGTGCCAGCAGCAACAGGCGGAGCCCGGGGGAGACCCAGTACTTC	-	-	TRBJ2-5	TRBV6-5
CASSLGTGGSMTEAFF	TGTGCCAGCAGCTTAGGGACAGGGGGTTCTATGACTGAAGCTTTCTTT	-	TRBD1	TRBJ1-1	TRBV7-8
CASSGLRQYF	TGTGCCAGCAGTGGGCTACGGCAGTACTTC	-	-	TRBJ2-7	TRBV6-5
CASSPGHSYNEQFF	TGTGCCAGCAGCCCCGGGCACTCCTACAATGAGCAGTTCTTC	few	-	TRBJ2-1	TRBV2
CASSYSPEGSTDTQYF	TGTGCCAGCAGTTACTCCCCTGAGGGTAGCACAGATACGCAGTATTTT	-	-	TRBJ2-3	TRBV6-5
CASSDTANYEQYF	TGTGCCAGCAGTGACACGGCGAACTACGAGCAGTACTTC	once	-	TRBJ2-7	TRBV25-1
CASSLGQGLTDTQYF	TGTGCCAGCAGCTTGGGACAGGGACTCACAGATACGCAGTATTTT	-	TRBD1	TRBJ2-3	TRBV7-2
CASRTGLDTQYF	TGTGCCAGTAGGACAGGATTGGATACGCAGTATTTT	-	-	TRBJ2-3	TRBV19
CASSTLDRGGSSYGYTF	TGTGCCAGCAGCACTTTGGACAGGGGCGGTTCTAGCTATGGCTACACCTTC	-	TRBD1	TRBJ1-2	TRBV7-9
CASSEGLEAFF	TGTGCCAGCTCTGAGGGCCTTGAAGCTTTCTTT	few	-	TRBJ1-1	TRBV11-2
CASSLAVVAWGGELFF	TGTGCCAGCAGCTTAGCGGTCGTCGCTTGGGGCGGGGAGCTGTTTTTT	-	-	TRBJ2-2	TRBV7-2
CASSFGPYEQYF	TGTGCCAGCAGCTTCGGACCCTACGAGCAGTACTTC	-	-	TRBJ2-7	TRBV5-4
CASSIVAGSYEQYF	TGTGCCAGTAGTATTGTAGCGGGGTCCTACGAGCAGTACTTC	-	TRBD2	TRBJ2-7	TRBV19
CASSMTSGSTDTQYF	TGTGCCAGCAGCATGACTAGCGGAAGCACAGATACGCAGTATTTT	-	TRBD2	TRBJ2-3	TRBV5-4
CAWSYRGTGNTIYF	TGTGCCTGGAGCTACAGGGGAACGGGCAACACCATATATTTT	-	TRBD1	TRBJ1-3	TRBV30
CAWSPGQGQNIQYF	TGTGCCTGGAGTCCCGGGCAGGGACAAAACATTCAGTACTTC	-	-	TRBJ2-4	TRBV30
CASSTTPGTGSYEQYF	TGTGCCAGCAGTACTACCCCCGGGACAGGGAGTTACGAGCAGTACTTC	-	TRBD1	TRBJ2-7	TRBV27
CASSLTAGQLRVAKNIQYF	TGTGCCAGCTCCCTAACTGCGGGACAGCTCCGAGTAGCCAAAAACATTCAGTACTTC	-	-	TRBJ2-4	TRBV18
CASSYSISGVPDTQYF	TGTGCCAGCAGTTACTCGATCAGCGGAGTACCAGATACGCAGTATTTT	once	-	TRBJ2-3	TRBV6-5
CASSSRTNLAQYF	TGTGCCAGCAGCTCCAGGACTAATCTTGCGCAGTACTTC	-	-	TRBJ2-7	TRBV13
CATSTLLGQSYGYTF	TGTGCCACCAGCACCCTGTTGGGGCAAAGCTATGGCTACACCTTC	-	-	TRBJ1-2	TRBV15
CASSLPGTIYNEQFF	TGTGCCAGCAGTTTACCCGGGACTATTTACAATGAGCAGTTCTTC	-	TRBD2	TRBJ2-1	TRBV28
CASSQDVAVQNTGELFF	TGCGCCAGCAGCCAAGATGTAGCGGTCCAGAACACCGGGGAGCTGTTTTTT	few	-	TRBJ2-2	TRBV4-3
CASSLPGTDTQYF	TGTGCCAGCAGCTTGCCTGGCACAGATACGCAGTATTTT	-	-	TRBJ2-3	TRBV5-6
CASRISGGGQPQHF	TGTGCCAGTCGCATCTCGGGAGGTGGCCAGCCCCAGCATTTT	once	-	TRBJ1-5	TRBV19
CASSFRAWGYEQYF	TGTGCCAGCAGTTTCAGAGCCTGGGGTTACGAGCAGTACTTC	few	-	TRBJ2-7	TRBV27
CATSRPLGQGDHEQYF	TGTGCCACCAGCAGACCACTAGGACAGGGGGATCACGAGCAGTACTTC	-	TRBD1	TRBJ2-7	TRBV15